This TCR beta chain was captured in a study of blood T cells in healthy people across ages. General study points: TCR beta diversity was tightly associated with the proportion of naive T cells.

This CDR3 contains 15 residues. The germline V gene has CDR1 SEHNR and CDR2 FQNEAQ (reference sequence). The V end lost 1 base, the J end lost 8 bases, and 15 bases lay between the germline ends. This clonotype was observed a single time. Its specificity is not known. Combining a sample-barcoded 5' primer with a J-beta primer mix, a second PCR ran for roughly 6 to 12 cycles. Each cDNA molecule carried a tag from a template-switch adaptor that contained 12 random nucleotides. TCRdb processed the 5' RACE reads anew with MiXCR; each CDR3 protein has one entry. The sample yields some 780,000 distinct CDR3 sequences, roughly three fifths seen once.

This sequence was found in a man aged 40-55 years in good health. This rearrangement joins TRBV7-9 to TRBJ2-1; D gene ambiguous. The sequenced sample consisted of blood. Here the CDR3 DNA reads TGTGCCAGCAGCTTAGAAAGGGTAATGGCTGATGAGCAGTTCTTC. Translation: CASSLERVMADEQFF.